These 15 T cell receptor beta chains were sequenced from one sample in a study of shared clonotypes between healthy human individuals. CD45RO negativity and positive selection for CCR7 defined naive CD8 cells, a population that excluded terminally differentiated effector memory CD45RA+ cells. TCRdb's copy holds only in-frame clones and misses some; the assay was immunoSEQ multiplex PCR. The table shows approximately 1.9 million clones, with around 93% occurring only once. Sequencing was done on a sample of naive CD8+ T cells from PBMCs. These TCRs come from a man aged 18 to 29 in good health. Some clones in this sample may be carry-over from other donors' samples.

This chain joins TRBV27 and TRBJ2-1; 8 bases are shared with TRBD1. The V gene end was trimmed by 7 bases and the J gene end by 3 bases; junction bases not matched to a gene: 14. Germline V CDR1 and CDR2: MNHEY, SMNVEV (reference sequence). The CDR3 has 17 residues. CDR3 sequence: CASTTWTGRLLYNEQFF. The DNA for the CDR3 is TGTGCCAGCACCACCTGGACAGGGCGGCTTCTCTACAATGAGCAGTTCTTC.

CDR3 nucleotides: TGCGCCAGCAGCTCGCGCGGGGGGCGGGAAGCTTTCTTT. It translates to CASSSRGGREAFF. The J gene is TRBJ1-1, the V gene TRBV5-1; TRBD1 might be the D (6 bases). This CDR3 contains 13 residues. The germline V gene encodes CDR1 SGHRS and CDR2 YFSETQ. Trimming stripped 3 bases from V and 8 bases from J, with 14 bases between.

V and J are TRBV13 and TRBJ2-5; 12 bases match TRBD1. Germline assignment: CDR1 PRHDT and CDR2 FYEKMQ (reference sequence). The CDR3 spans 18 residues. The V segment lost 0 bases and the J segment 5 bases; nucleotides outside the gene matches: 10. CDR3: CASSLGGQGAISRETQYF. The CDR3 DNA sequence: TGTGCCAGCAGCTTAGGGGGACAGGGGGCTATTAGTCGGGAGACCCAGTACTTC.

The chain links TRBV28 to TRBJ1-5; a possible D gene is TRBD1 (6 bases). V dropped 3 bases and J dropped 6 bases, with 21 bases sitting between them. The germline gives CDR1 MDHEN, CDR2 SYDVKM. CDR3 length: 17 residues. CDR3 residues: CASSFSSVQGPIQPQHF. The CDR3 coding sequence is TGTGCCAGCAGTTTCTCCTCAGTCCAGGGGCCTATTCAGCCCCAGCATTTT.

The chain has TRBV10-3 and TRBJ2-2; D is unclear. The CDR3 runs to 11 residues. The germline V gene has CDR1 ENHRY and CDR2 SYGVKD. V shed 9 bases and J shed 3 bases, with 5 bases lying between them. The CDR3 region is CAITDTGELFF. CDR3 DNA: TGTGCCATAACCGACACCGGGGAGCTGTTTTTT.

The chain links TRBV10-3 to TRBJ2-7, with TRBD1 matching 8 bases. V lost 4 bases, J lost 2 bases, and 7 bases stayed unmatched. The CDR3 consists of 15 residues. CDR1 ENHRY and CDR2 SYGVKD come from the germline V gene. The CDR3 DNA is TGTGCCATCAGTGTCCCGGGACAGGCCACCTACGAGCAGTACTTC. It is translated as CAISVPGQATYEQYF.

V usage is TRBV4-1 and J usage is TRBJ1-3; the D is unclear. The CDR3 contains 15 residues. Germline CDR1 is MGHRA and CDR2 is YSYEKL. Between the trimmed V and J ends, which lost 1 base and 0 bases, there was a span of 7 bases. CDR3 residues: CASSQVASSGNTIYF. CDR3 DNA sequence: TGCGCCAGCAGCCAAGTGGCGAGCTCTGGAAACACCATATATTTT.

With respect to this clone: Other DNA sequences in this specimen translate into the identical CDR3. The rearrangement joins TRBV9 to TRBJ2-1, with 7 bases that match TRBD1. The trim removed 3 bases at V and 5 bases at J, leaving 2 bases unmatched. The CDR3 is 13 residues long. Germline loops: CDR1 SGDLS, CDR2 YYNGEE. The DNA for the CDR3 is TGTGCCAGCAGCGGTGGGACAGACAATGAGCAGTTCTTC. Protein: CASSGGTDNEQFF.

This rearrangement joins TRBV7-8 to TRBJ1-1, with D hard to call. V lost 2 bases to trimming and J lost 0 bases, with 4 bases between them. From germline, CDR1 is SGHVS and CDR2 FQNEAQ. This CDR3 has 13 residues. The CDR3, as DNA: TGTGCCAGCAGCTTATACATGAACACTGAAGCTTTCTTT. Protein sequence: CASSLYMNTEAFF. The full variable domain, completed using reference TRBV7-8 and TRBJ1-1, is GAGVSQSPRYKVAKRGQDVALRCDPISGHVSLFWYQQALGQGPEFLTYFQNEAQLDKSGLPSDRFFAERPEGSVSTLKIQRTQQEDSAVYLCASSLYMNTEAFFGQGTRLTVV.

Of note for this clone: The same CDR3 can be traced to other DNA sequences in this sample. The chain links TRBV27 to TRBJ1-5, with D unresolved. Germline CDR1 reads MNHEY; CDR2 reads SMNVEV (reference sequence). This CDR3 is 13 amino acids long. The germline V and J ends were trimmed by 2 bases and 6 bases, with 8 bases remaining between them. The CDR3 nucleotides are TGTGCCAGCAGTTTAGGAGTCCGTCAGCCCCAGCATTTT. This codes for CASSLGVRQPQHF.

The chain employs TRBV21-1 and TRBJ1-5; the table's D call, TRBD1, has no DNA check behind it. TRBV21-1 corresponds to a pseudogene. This CDR3 is built from 18 residues. The CDR3 reads CASSPRTGGYYSNQPQHF. The CDR3 DNA reads TGTGCCAGCAGCCCACGGACAGGGGGCTATTATAGCAATCAGCCCCAGCATTTT.

J is TRBJ2-7 and V is TRBV30, with 10 bases identical to TRBD2. V shed 3 bases and J 8 bases; nucleotides not matched to a gene: 13. From germline, CDR1 is GTSNPN and CDR2 SVGIG (reference sequence). This CDR3 region has 15 residues. The CDR3 reads CAWRGIPASGSKQYF. The DNA of the CDR3 is TGTGCCTGGAGGGGGATTCCTGCTAGCGGGAGTAAGCAGTACTTC. Full variable domain (missing parts from reference TRBV30 and TRBJ2-7): SQTIHQWPATLVQPVGSPLSLECTVEGTSNPNLYWYRQAAGRGLQLLFYSVGIGQISSEVPQNLSASRPQDRQFILSSKKLLLSDSGFYLCAWRGIPASGSKQYFGPGTRLTVT.

The J gene is TRBJ1-1, the V gene TRBV10-2; no reliable D call. The CDR3 runs 16 residues. V was pared by 0 bases and J by 8 bases, with 19 bases between. Germline V CDR1 and CDR2: WSHSY, SAAADI. CDR3 nucleotide sequence: TGCGCCAGCAGTGAGTCCCGAAGAAGGGAGGCCAGGGAAGCTTTCTTT. Translated: CASSESRRREAREAFF.

The rearrangement links TRBV7-3 to TRBJ2-5; weak D call: TRBD2 (6 bases). Germline V gives CDR1 SGHTA, CDR2 FQGTGA. The germline V and J ends were trimmed by 5 bases and 2 bases, with 15 bases remaining between them. The CDR3 is made up of 15 amino acids. The CDR3 spells CASSPGGGAQETQYF. CDR3 in DNA: TGTGCCAGCAGCCCCGGAGGCGGGGCACAAGAGACCCAGTACTTC.

This chain links TRBV29-1 with TRBJ2-7, with D unresolved. The CDR3 is 11 amino acids. Germline V lookup: CDR1 SQVTM, CDR2 ANQGSEA. V was clipped by 2 bases and J by 2 bases, with 4 bases between them. CDR3 DNA: TGCAGCGTTGAATTCACCTACGAGCAGTACTTC. The encoded protein is CSVEFTYEQYF.